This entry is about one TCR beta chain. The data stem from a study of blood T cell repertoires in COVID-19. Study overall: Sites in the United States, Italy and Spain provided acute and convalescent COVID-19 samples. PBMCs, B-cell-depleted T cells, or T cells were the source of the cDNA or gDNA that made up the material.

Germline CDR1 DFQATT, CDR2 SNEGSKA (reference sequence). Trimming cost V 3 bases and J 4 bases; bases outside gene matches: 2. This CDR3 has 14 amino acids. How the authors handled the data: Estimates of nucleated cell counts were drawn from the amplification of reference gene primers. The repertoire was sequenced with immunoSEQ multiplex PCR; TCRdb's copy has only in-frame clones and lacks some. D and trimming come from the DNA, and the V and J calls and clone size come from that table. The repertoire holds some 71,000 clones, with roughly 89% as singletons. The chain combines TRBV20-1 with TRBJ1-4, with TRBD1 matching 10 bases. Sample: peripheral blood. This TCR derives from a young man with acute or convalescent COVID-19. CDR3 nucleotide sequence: TGCAGTGCTAGTGGACAGGGGGTTAATGAAAAACTGTTTTTT. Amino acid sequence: CSASGQGVNEKLFF.